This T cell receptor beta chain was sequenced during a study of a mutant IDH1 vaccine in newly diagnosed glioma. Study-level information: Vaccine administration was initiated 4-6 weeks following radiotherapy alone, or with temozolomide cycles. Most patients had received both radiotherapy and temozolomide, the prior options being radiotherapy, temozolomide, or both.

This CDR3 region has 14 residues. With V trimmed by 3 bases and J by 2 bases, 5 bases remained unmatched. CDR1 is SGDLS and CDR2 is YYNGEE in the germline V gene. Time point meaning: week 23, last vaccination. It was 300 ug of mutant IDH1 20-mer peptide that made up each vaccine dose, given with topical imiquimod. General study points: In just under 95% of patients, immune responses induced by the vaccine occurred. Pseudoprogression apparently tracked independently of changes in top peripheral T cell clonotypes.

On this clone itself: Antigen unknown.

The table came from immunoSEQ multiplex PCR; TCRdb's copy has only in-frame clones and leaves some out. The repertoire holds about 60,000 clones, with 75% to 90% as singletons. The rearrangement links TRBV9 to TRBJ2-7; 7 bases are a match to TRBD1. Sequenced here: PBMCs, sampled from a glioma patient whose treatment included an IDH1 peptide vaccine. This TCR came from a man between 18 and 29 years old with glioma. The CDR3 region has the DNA TGTGCCAGCAGCGCGACCGGGACAGCCTACGAGCAGTACTTC. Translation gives CASSATGTAYEQYF.